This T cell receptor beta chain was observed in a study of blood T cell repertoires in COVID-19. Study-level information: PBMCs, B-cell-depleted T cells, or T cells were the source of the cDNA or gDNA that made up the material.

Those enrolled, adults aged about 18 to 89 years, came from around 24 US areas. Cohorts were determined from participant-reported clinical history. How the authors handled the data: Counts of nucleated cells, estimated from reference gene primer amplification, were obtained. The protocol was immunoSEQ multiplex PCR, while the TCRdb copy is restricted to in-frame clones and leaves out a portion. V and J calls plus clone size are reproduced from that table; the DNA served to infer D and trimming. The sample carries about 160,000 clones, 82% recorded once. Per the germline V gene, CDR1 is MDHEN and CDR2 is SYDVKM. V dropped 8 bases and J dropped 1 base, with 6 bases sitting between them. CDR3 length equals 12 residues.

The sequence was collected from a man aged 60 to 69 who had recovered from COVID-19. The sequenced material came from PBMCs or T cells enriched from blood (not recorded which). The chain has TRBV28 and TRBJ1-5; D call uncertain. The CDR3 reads CASLSSNQPQHF. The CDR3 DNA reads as TGTGCCAGCCTTAGCAGCAATCAGCCCCAGCATTTT.